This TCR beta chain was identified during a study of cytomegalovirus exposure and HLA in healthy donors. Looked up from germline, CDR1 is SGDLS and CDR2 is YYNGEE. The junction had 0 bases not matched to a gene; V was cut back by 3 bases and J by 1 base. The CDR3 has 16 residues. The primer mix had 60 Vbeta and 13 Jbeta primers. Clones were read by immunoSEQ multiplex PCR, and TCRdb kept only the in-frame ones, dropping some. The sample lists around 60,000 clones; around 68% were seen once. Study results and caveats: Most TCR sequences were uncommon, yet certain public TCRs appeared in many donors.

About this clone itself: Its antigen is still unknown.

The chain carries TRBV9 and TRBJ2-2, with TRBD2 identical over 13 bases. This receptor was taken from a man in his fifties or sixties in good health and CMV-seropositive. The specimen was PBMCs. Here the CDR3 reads CASSGTSGGNTGELFF. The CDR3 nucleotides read TGTGCCAGCAGCGGGACTAGCGGGGGGAACACCGGGGAGCTGTTTTTT.